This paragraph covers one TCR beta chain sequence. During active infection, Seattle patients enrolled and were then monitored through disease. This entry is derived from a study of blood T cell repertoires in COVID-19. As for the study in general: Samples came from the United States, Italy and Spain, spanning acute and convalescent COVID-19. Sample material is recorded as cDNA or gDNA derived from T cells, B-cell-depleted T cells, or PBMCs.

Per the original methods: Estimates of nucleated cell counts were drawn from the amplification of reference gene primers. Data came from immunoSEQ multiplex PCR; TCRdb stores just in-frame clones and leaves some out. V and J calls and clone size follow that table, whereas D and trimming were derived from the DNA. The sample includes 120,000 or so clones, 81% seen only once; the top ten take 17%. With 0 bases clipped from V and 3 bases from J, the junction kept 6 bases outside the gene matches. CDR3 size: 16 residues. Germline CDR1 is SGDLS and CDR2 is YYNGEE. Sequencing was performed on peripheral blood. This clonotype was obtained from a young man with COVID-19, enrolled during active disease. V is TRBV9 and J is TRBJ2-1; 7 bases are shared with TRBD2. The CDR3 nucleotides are TGTGCCAGCAGCGTAGCTGGGAGGGTTTACTACAATGAGCAGTTCTTC. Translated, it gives CASSVAGRVYYNEQFF. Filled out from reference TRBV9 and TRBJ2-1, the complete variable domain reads DSGVTQTPKHLITATGQRVTLRCSPRSGDLSVYWYQQSLDQGLQFLIQYYNGEERAKGNILERFSAQQFPDLHSELNLSSLELGDSALYFCASSVAGRVYYNEQFFGPGTRLTVL.